The clone carrying this T cell receptor (beta chain) showed up just once. The target antigen is unknown. With 4 bases removed from V and 0 bases from J, the gap between germline ends came to 16 bases. The CDR3 sequence is 18 residues long. Germline values: CDR1 MNHNS, CDR2 SASEGT. The sample originates from a study of T cell responses to AZD1222 COVID-19 vaccine. Measured with immunoSEQ multiplex PCR; TCRdb has only the in-frame clones, and not every one. The repertoire holds approximately 93,000 clones, about nine tenths seen once, with approximately 5.3% in the top ten. Study results and caveats: All repertoire sampling was performed exclusively after the peak T cell response. Females outnumbered males among donors, who were mostly white British; clonal diversity was possibly underestimated.

The chain combines TRBV6-1 with TRBJ1-6; no clear D. This clonotype was sampled from an adult who received the AZD1222 COVID-19 vaccine. The input for sequencing was peripheral blood, taken 28 days after the second AZD1222 dose. CDR3: CASSVSATESSYNSPLHF. The DNA for the CDR3 is TGTGCCAGCAGTGTCTCGGCCACCGAGAGCTCCTATAATTCACCCCTCCACTTT.